This T cell receptor beta chain was found in a study of beta chain features in type 1 diabetes. Concerning this clone itself: Its target is unknown.

The study, taken as a whole, reports: TCRB CDR3s from Type 1 diabetes patients were moderately but significantly shorter in all four CD4+ subsets.

The study reverse transcribed the entire isolated RNA, so it sequenced expressed TCRB transcripts. TCRdb keeps only in-frame clones here, not all; method: immunoSEQ multiplex PCR. This sample has approximately 730,000 clones, with 13% found just once. The CDR3 runs to 14 residues. Per the germline V gene, CDR1 is SGHDN and CDR2 is FVKESK. With 4 bases removed from V and 3 bases from J, the gap between germline ends came to 13 bases. The chain has TRBV14 and TRBJ2-7; tentatively, D is TRBD2 (5 bases). The sample taken for sequencing was naive CD4+ T cells from blood. The TCR sequence derives from a man younger than 35 with type 1 diabetes. This chain's CDR3 is CASSLTGVFYEQYF. DNA of the CDR3: TGTGCCAGCAGCCTGACCGGGGTTTTCTACGAGCAGTACTTC.